The 9 T cell receptor beta chains reported below all come from one sample, sequenced in a study of monozygotic twins with inflammatory bowel disease. TCRdb re-called the 5' RACE reads; one entry per CDR3 protein, DNA not given. Its table lists some 200,000 distinct CDR3 sequences. The sequenced sample consisted of blood. The receptors originated from a human donor with ulcerative colitis or Crohn's disease, or a healthy co-twin of an affected twin (not recorded which).

The gene calls are TRBV7-9 and TRBJ1-2; the D call of TRBD1 rests on TCRdb alone, since no DNA is present to check it. Per germline, CDR1 SEHNR and CDR2 FQNEAQ (reference sequence). The CDR3 extends over 13 amino acids. CDR3 sequence: CASSPSDSYGYTF. Variable domain in full (rest from reference TRBV7-9 and TRBJ1-2): DTGVSQNPRHKITKRGQNVTFRCDPISEHNRLYWYRQTLGQGPEFLTYFQNEAQLEKSRLLSDRFSAERPKGSFSTLEIQRTEQGDSAMYLCASSPSDSYGYTFGSGTRLTVV.

The V and J genes are TRBV7-2 and TRBJ2-3; TCRdb designates TRBD1, a call that cannot be tested without DNA. The CDR3 spans 15 residues. Germline lookup yields CDR1 SGHTA and CDR2 FQGNSA. The CDR3 sequence is CASSLDRAVGDTQYF.

The V call is TRBV5-6, the J call TRBJ1-5; TCRdb returns TRBD1, unconfirmable since there is no DNA. Germline V gene data show CDR1 as SGHDT and CDR2 as YYEEEE. The CDR3 runs to 13 residues. The CDR3: CASSPDRAQPQHF.

The chain uses TRBV12-3 or TRBV12-4 and TRBJ1-1; the D call from TCRdb, TRBD1, cannot be confirmed without DNA. The CDR3 has 14 amino acids. This CDR3 reads CASSFLMGQFEAFF.

The chain combines TRBV5-1 with TRBJ2-7; lacking DNA, the TRBD1 call made by TCRdb goes unchecked. CDR3 length: 16 residues. Germline lookup yields CDR1 SGHRS and CDR2 YFSETQ. The CDR3 spells CASSLGGGQSIYEQYF.

The chain recombines TRBV27 with TRBJ2-6. CDR1 MNHEY and CDR2 SMNVEV come from the germline V gene (reference sequence). CDR3 length: 18 residues. This chain's CDR3 is CASSLKNRQGSGANVLTF.

The gene calls are TRBV18 and TRBJ2-1. The CDR3 runs 17 residues. Germline assignment: CDR1 KGHSH and CDR2 LQKENI. The CDR3: CASTFTSLSGNYNEQFF.

The chain links TRBV20-1 to TRBJ2-5; with no DNA, the TCRdb D assignment of TRBD1 cannot be verified. The germline V gene encodes CDR1 DFQATT and CDR2 SNEGSKA (reference sequence). The CDR3 consists of 14 residues. CDR3 in amino acids: CSASSGTGWVTQYF.

This chain uses TRBV12-3 or TRBV12-4 with TRBJ1-3. The CDR3 length is 15 residues. The CDR3 loop is CASSSFSASGNTIYF.